This paragraph covers one TCR beta chain sequence. MiXCR, applied by TCRdb to the 5' RACE reads, yields one record per CDR3 protein. The sample includes hundreds of thousands of distinct CDR3 sequences, less than 25% of them seen just once. This sample is part of a study of CD8 T cells in ankylosing spondylitis. CDR3 size: 16 residues. V shed 3 bases, J shed 7 bases, and the junction held 14 bases outside the gene matches. This chain connects TRBV12-3 or TRBV12-4 to TRBJ2-7; 8 bases align to TRBD2. The TCR sequence derives from a female donor with ankylosing spondylitis or in good health (not recorded which). Sequenced: blood, either unsorted or a sorted T cell fraction (not recorded which). CDR3 in amino acids: CASSFGRARVRGEQYF. The CDR3 coding sequence is TGTGCCAGCAGTTTCGGGAGGGCCAGAGTAAGGGGGGAGCAGTACTTC.